This entry lists 5 T cell receptor beta chains sequenced from one sample in a study of T-cell memory formation after mild COVID-19. TCRdb re-derived calls from the 5' RACE reads in MiXCR, one entry per CDR3 protein. The sample carries approximately 400,000 distinct CDR3 sequences, approximately 25% recorded once. The sequenced sample was PBMCs or a T cell subset sorted from them (not recorded which). These receptor sequences come from an adult woman who had mild COVID-19 (a few samples of this study predate the infection). Cell type and time point are not known.

This clonotype showed up many times. The V and J genes are TRBV6-2 or TRBV6-3 and TRBJ2-2; D is undetermined. V lost 5 bases and J lost 6, with 4 bases in between. This CDR3 region has 11 residues. CDR1 MNHEY and CDR2 SVGEGT come from the germline V gene. The CDR3 sequence is CASSRSGELFF. The CDR3 nucleotides are TGTGCCAGCAGTCGGTCCGGGGAGCTGTTTTTT.

Here the CDR3 reads CASSTSFMVKGTDTQYF. The DNA for the CDR3 is TGTGCCAGCTCAACCTCCTTCATGGTCAAAGGCACAGATACGCAGTATTTT. The chain has TRBV18 and TRBJ2-3, with D unclear. Germline V lookup: CDR1 KGHSH, CDR2 LQKENI. The V and J ends lost 5 bases and 1 base respectively, with 19 bases between them. The length of the CDR3 is 17 residues.

The chain joins TRBV29-1 to TRBJ2-7; 10 bases line up with TRBD1. CDR1 is SQVTM and CDR2 is ANQGSEA in the germline V gene. V lost 1 base to trimming and J lost 6 bases; unmatched junction nucleotides: 3. CDR3 length: 13 amino acids. This CDR3 is CSVEGDRGGEQYF. CDR3 coding DNA: TGCAGCGTTGAAGGGGACAGGGGAGGCGAGCAGTACTTC.

This clonotype was detected only a few times. The chain recombines TRBV7-6 with TRBJ2-7; D possibly uses TRBD1 or TRBD2 (5 bases each). The ends were cut back, 5 bases at V and 8 bases at J, with 22 bases in the middle. In germline, CDR1 is SGHVS, CDR2 FNYEAQ. The CDR3 is 15 residues long. In DNA, the CDR3 is TGTGCCAGCAGCGTAGACGAAGGGACCCAACTCAAGCAGTACTTC. Protein: CASSVDEGTQLKQYF.

The chain combines TRBV24-1 with TRBJ2-5; 11 bases map to TRBD2. The V and J ends lost 4 bases and 4 bases, in that order; junction bases with no gene match: 4. This CDR3 region has 15 residues. Germline CDR1 and CDR2: KGHDR and SFDVKD. CDR3 in DNA: TGTGCCACCAGTGACTTAGCGGGGGGGCGAGAGACCCAGTACTTC. Its translation: CATSDLAGGRETQYF.